This T cell receptor (beta chain) appears in the sequencing data of a study of T cell repertoires in cytomegalovirus infection. Background on the study: CMV infection plus the matching HLA type was flagged by public TCR beta signatures.

This clonotype was recorded many times. The antigen remains undetermined. TCRdb reanalysed the reads using MiXCR and keeps one entry per CDR3 protein. Here the sample spans roughly 100,000 distinct CDR3 sequences, approximately 15% being singletons. Notes on the study in general: Carriage of CMV together with the relevant HLA was identifiable through cumulative public TCR beta family frequency. Dominant in the ex vivo response were TCR beta clonotypes restricted by HLA-C and specific for CMV.

The CDR3 totals 14 residues. Germline values: CDR1 MNHNS, CDR2 SASEGT. Trimming took 6 bases from V and 0 from J, leaving 11 bases between them. The sample comprised PBMCs. The chain has TRBV6-1 and TRBJ1-1; D uncertain. This TCR was recovered from a human donor in good health (CMV status not recorded). Some clones in this sample may be carry-over from other donors' samples. CDR3 protein: CASRRERMNTEAFF. The DNA of the CDR3 is TGTGCCAGCAGGCGGGAGAGAATGAACACTGAAGCTTTCTTT.